Each of the 20 T cell receptor beta chains below was sequenced from the same sample in a study of cytomegalovirus exposure and HLA in healthy donors. It was with 60 Vbeta and 13 Jbeta primers that the PCR ran. Profiling relied on immunoSEQ multiplex PCR, and the TCRdb table lists in-frame clones only, not all of them. The sample carries 150,000 to 200,000 clones, around three quarters recorded once. The sequencing sample was made of PBMCs. These receptors all come from a woman aged 45-59 years in good health and CMV-seronegative.

CDR3 region: CASSWSYNSPLHF. CDR3 in DNA: TGCGCCAGCAGCTGGAGCTATAATTCACCCCTCCACTTT. This chain uses TRBV5-1 with TRBJ1-6; D remains unclear. The CDR3 is made up of 13 amino acids. CDR1 is SGHRS and CDR2 is YFSETQ in the germline V gene. V was shortened by 3 bases and J by 3 bases, with 4 bases between the two germline ends.

V is TRBV29-1 and J is TRBJ2-5, with D possibly being TRBD2 (7 bases). With 3 bases removed from V and 5 bases from J, the gap between germline ends came to 13 bases. Germline values: CDR1 SQVTM, CDR2 ANQGSEA. The CDR3 extends over 13 amino acids. CDR3 in amino acids: CSVDRRGGETQYF. Written as DNA, the CDR3 is TGCAGCGTTGATCGAAGGGGGGGGGAGACCCAGTACTTC.

The rearrangement joins TRBV7-8 to TRBJ2-2; 9 bases fit TRBD2. After removal of 5 bases from V and 4 bases from J, the junction contained 17 bases not matched to a gene. Per germline, CDR1 SGHVS and CDR2 FQNEAQ. The CDR3 spans 19 residues. The CDR3 spells CASSPRDTAGGSPTGELFF. CDR3 nucleotide sequence: TGTGCCAGCAGCCCGAGGGATACAGCGGGGGGTTCCCCCACCGGGGAGCTGTTTTTT. Filled out from reference TRBV7-8 and TRBJ2-2, the complete variable domain reads GAGVSQSPRYKVAKRGQDVALRCDPISGHVSLFWYQQALGQGPEFLTYFQNEAQLDKSGLPSDRFFAERPEGSVSTLKIQRTQQEDSAVYLCASSPRDTAGGSPTGELFFGEGSRLTVL.

The chain recombines TRBV2 with TRBJ1-4; possible D gene TRBD1, 5 bases. V was trimmed by 6 bases and J by 4 bases, leaving 15 bases between them. Germline-derived CDR1 and CDR2 are SNHLY and FYNNEI. CDR3 length: 15 amino acids. CDR3 region: CASSGMRQLNEKLFF. In DNA form, the CDR3 reads TGTGCCAGCAGCGGTATGAGACAGCTTAATGAAAAACTGTTTTTT.

The V call is TRBV28, the J call TRBJ2-2, with D maybe TRBD1 (6 bases). The CDR3 is made up of 15 amino acids. Germline CDR1 reads MDHEN; CDR2 reads SYDVKM. The ends were cut back, 9 bases at V and 0 bases at J, with 14 bases in the middle. The CDR3 DNA reads TGTGCCAGTATAGTGGCAGGGGCGAACACCGGGGAGCTGTTTTTT. This sequence encodes CASIVAGANTGELFF. Variable domain in full (rest from reference TRBV28 and TRBJ2-2): DVKVTQSSRYLVKRTGEKVFLECVQDMDHENMFWYRQDPGLGLRLIYFSYDVKMKEKGDIPEGYSVSREKKERFSLILESASTNQTSMYLCASIVAGANTGELFFGEGSRLTVL.

This clone has only one observation. The J gene is TRBJ1-5, the V gene TRBV19, with 7 nucleotides matching TRBD1. CDR1 is LNHDA and CDR2 is SQIVND in the germline V gene (reference sequence). J was trimmed by 4 bases and V by 5 bases; bases with no gene match: 8. The CDR3 loop spans 15 amino acids. DNA for the CDR3: TGTGCCAGTAGTCGTCGAACAGGGGCAAATCAGCCCCAGCATTTT. It is translated as CASSRRTGANQPQHF. Full variable domain (outside the CDR3, taken from reference TRBV19 and TRBJ1-5): DGGITQSPKYLFRKEGQNVTLSCEQNLNHDAMYWYRQDPGQGLRLIYYSQIVNDFQKGDIAEGYSVSREKKESFPLTVTSAQKNPTAFYLCASSRRTGANQPQHFGDGTRLSIL.

This clone was picked up a small number of times. The chain couples TRBV9 to TRBJ1-5, with TRBD1 matching 9 bases. After removal of 0 bases from V and 2 bases from J, the junction contained 0 bases not matched to a gene. Germline assignment: CDR1 SGDLS and CDR2 YYNGEE. The length of the CDR3 is 15 residues. In DNA, the CDR3 is TGTGCCAGCAGCGTAGGGACAGGGGGCAATCAGCCCCAGCATTTT. This encodes CASSVGTGGNQPQHF.

This chain connects TRBV4-1 to TRBJ2-1; 12 bases are a match to TRBD2. The trim removed 2 bases at V and 2 bases at J, leaving 13 bases unmatched. Germline CDR1 is MGHRA and CDR2 is YSYEKL. The length of the CDR3 is 20 residues. CDR3 DNA: TGCGCCAGCAGCCAACCCGTTGAGGCTAGCGGGAGGGGAACCTACAATGAGCAGTTCTTC. Its translation is CASSQPVEASGRGTYNEQFF.

This clone was counted once. The chain couples TRBV4-3 to TRBJ2-7, with D uncertain. The CDR3 loop spans 13 amino acids. Trimming pared 1 base from V and 1 base from J, leaving 5 bases between. Germline V gene sequence: CDR1 LGHNA, CDR2 YSLEER. The CDR3 sequence: CASSQGVSYEQYF. The CDR3 region has the DNA TGCGCCAGCAGCCAAGGCGTTTCCTACGAGCAGTACTTC.

This sequence joins TRBV5-1 and TRBJ2-7, with 16 nucleotides matching TRBD2. V gave up 4 bases and J gave up 0 bases; unmatched junction bases: 7. Germline V gene lookup returns CDR1 SGHRS and CDR2 YFSETQ. The CDR3 sequence is 18 residues long. The CDR3 loop is CASSPGLAGGPTSYEQYF. The DNA for the CDR3 is TGCGCCAGCAGCCCGGGACTAGCGGGAGGGCCTACCTCCTACGAGCAGTACTTC.

The rearrangement links TRBV21-1 to TRBJ2-7; the table assigns TRBD1, which was not confirmed against the DNA. TRBV21-1 is classified as a pseudogene. This CDR3 comprises 16 residues. The CDR3 here is CATFPDRGSSSYEQYF. The CDR3 region has the DNA TGTGCCACGTTCCCCGACAGGGGGTCGAGCTCCTACGAGCAGTACTTC.

The chain couples TRBV5-6 to TRBJ1-2, with 9 bases lining up with TRBD1. V shed 0 bases and J 5 bases; nucleotides not matched to a gene: 2. The CDR3 length is 14 residues. Germline values: CDR1 SGHDT, CDR2 YYEEEE. The CDR3 DNA follows: TGTGCCAGCAGCTTGGACGGACAGGGGTATGGCTACACCTTC. It codes for CASSLDGQGYGYTF.

The V and J genes are TRBV5-5 and TRBJ2-2, with 9 bases lining up with TRBD2. Per germline, CDR1 SGHKS and CDR2 YYEKEE (reference sequence). The CDR3 totals 16 residues. V gave up 2 bases and J gave up 0 bases; unmatched junction bases: 2. CDR3 region: CASSLAGGPNTGELFF. The CDR3 region has the DNA TGTGCCAGCAGCTTAGCGGGGGGACCGAACACCGGGGAGCTGTTTTTT.

The genes are TRBV5-6 and TRBJ2-7; 8 nucleotides match TRBD2. The CDR3 has 15 residues. Germline values: CDR1 SGHDT, CDR2 YYEEEE. The V gene end was trimmed by 6 bases and the J gene end by 2 bases; junction bases not matched to a gene: 10. The CDR3 protein is CASTFGGGGAYEQYF. The CDR3 DNA follows: TGTGCCAGCACCTTCGGGGGGGGAGGGGCCTACGAGCAGTACTTC.

The chain joins TRBV5-4 to TRBJ1-1; TRBD1 agrees at 8 bases. Germline CDR1 SGHNT, CDR2 YYREEE (reference sequence). V lost 4 bases and J lost 1; bases outside the gene matches: 3. The CDR3 contains 14 residues. The chain's CDR3 is CASSRTGRNTEAFF. The CDR3 region has the DNA TGTGCCAGCAGCCGGACAGGGAGGAACACTGAAGCTTTCTTT.

This clone occurred once. The gene calls are TRBV7-2 and TRBJ1-3; TRBD1 matches 10 bases. With V trimmed by 3 bases and J by 0 bases, 5 bases remained unmatched. The CDR3 totals 17 residues. CDR1 is SGHTA, CDR2 FQGNSA, per germline. CDR3 DNA sequence: TGTGCCAGCAGCTTCTCCGGGACAGGGGTCTCTGGAAACACCATATATTTT. As protein: CASSFSGTGVSGNTIYF.

This clone was found once. The chain combines TRBV7-9 with TRBJ2-7, with 8 bases identical to TRBD2. V shed 1 base and J 5 bases; nucleotides not matched to a gene: 4. The length of the CDR3 is 14 residues. Germline V gene lookup returns CDR1 SEHNR and CDR2 FQNEAQ (reference sequence). The CDR3 region is CASSLEAGGDEQYF. CDR3 nucleotides: TGTGCCAGCAGCTTAGAGGCGGGAGGCGACGAGCAGTACTTC.

This rearrangement joins TRBV5-6 to TRBJ2-7, with 7 bases aligning to TRBD1. The junction had 10 bases not matched to a gene; V was cut back by 2 bases and J by 2 bases. This CDR3 comprises 16 residues. The germline V gene has CDR1 SGHDT and CDR2 YYEEEE. The CDR3 loop is CASSFTGQRTTYEQYF. In DNA, the CDR3 is TGTGCCAGCAGCTTTACGGGACAGAGGACCACCTACGAGCAGTACTTC.

The chain employs TRBV5-1 and TRBJ1-2; 10 bases are shared with TRBD1. Trimming cost V 2 bases and J 4 bases; bases outside gene matches: 5. CDR1 SGHRS and CDR2 YFSETQ come from the germline V gene. The CDR3 has 15 amino acids. The DNA of the CDR3 is TGCGCCAGCAGCTTAAAGGACAGGGGGACCTATGGCTACACCTTC. Amino acid sequence: CASSLKDRGTYGYTF.

The V call is TRBV10-2, the J call TRBJ2-5; 9 nucleotides align to TRBD2. With 7 bases clipped from V and 4 bases from J, the junction kept 19 bases outside the gene matches. CDR3 length equals 18 residues. CDR1 WSHSY and CDR2 SAAADI come from the germline V gene. The CDR3 here is CASKIGFAGGTHAETQYF. The CDR3 DNA is TGCGCCAGCAAGATCGGTTTCGCGGGGGGGACCCACGCAGAGACCCAGTACTTC.